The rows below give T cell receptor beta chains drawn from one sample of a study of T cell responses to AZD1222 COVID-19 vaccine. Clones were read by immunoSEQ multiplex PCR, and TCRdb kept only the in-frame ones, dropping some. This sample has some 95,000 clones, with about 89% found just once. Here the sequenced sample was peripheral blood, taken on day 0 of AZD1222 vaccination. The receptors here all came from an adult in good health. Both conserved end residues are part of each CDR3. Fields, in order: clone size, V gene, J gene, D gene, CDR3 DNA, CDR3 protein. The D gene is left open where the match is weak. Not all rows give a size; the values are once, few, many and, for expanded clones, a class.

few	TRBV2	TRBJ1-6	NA	TGTGCCAGCAGTGATCCGGCTAGGCAAGGACAGAGAAATTCACCCCTCCACTTT	CASSDPARQGQRNSPLHF
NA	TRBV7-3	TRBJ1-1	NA	TGTGCCAGCGGTCTATGGGTGAACACTGAAGCTTTCTTT	CASGLWVNTEAFF
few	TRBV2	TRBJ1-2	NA	TGTGCCAGCAGGAATCAGATGCAAGGTGGCTACACCTTC	CASRNQMQGGYTF
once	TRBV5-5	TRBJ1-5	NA	TGTGCCAGCAGCGGAAGGGATGATCAGCCCCAGCATTTT	CASSGRDDQPQHF
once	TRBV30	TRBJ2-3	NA	TGTGCCTGGGGGGGAAGCACAGATACGCAGTATTTT	CAWGGSTDTQYF
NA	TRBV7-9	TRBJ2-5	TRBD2	TGTGCCAGCAGCTTACGGGGTAGCGGGGGACTAGAGACCCAGTACTTC	CASSLRGSGGLETQYF
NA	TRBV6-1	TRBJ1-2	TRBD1	TGTGCCAGCAGGGAAAATTCGGGACAGGGTTACTATGGCTACACCTTC	CASRENSGQGYYGYTF
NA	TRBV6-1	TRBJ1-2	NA	TGTGCCAGCAGTGATTTTGGCGGCCTTTATGGCTACACCTTC	CASSDFGGLYGYTF
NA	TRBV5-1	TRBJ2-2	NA	TGCGCCAGCAGCTTGGGGGACGCGAACACCGGGGAGCTGTTTTTT	CASSLGDANTGELFF
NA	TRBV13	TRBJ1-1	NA	TGTGCCAGCAGCCCCCCTGTGGGGAACACTGAAGCTTTCTTT	CASSPPVGNTEAFF
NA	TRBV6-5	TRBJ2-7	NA	TGTGCCAGCAGTCCTACCGGGACACCCAGGGGCGAGCAGTACTTC	CASSPTGTPRGEQYF
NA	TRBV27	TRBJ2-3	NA	TGTGCCAGCAGTTCAACATGGACAGATACGCAGTATTTT	CASSSTWTDTQYF
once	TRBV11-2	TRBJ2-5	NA	TGTGCCAGCAGCTTACAAGAGACCCAGTACTTC	CASSLQETQYF
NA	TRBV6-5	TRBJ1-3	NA	TGTGCCAGCAGTACAGGTCACGCTGGAAACACCATATATTTT	CASSTGHAGNTIYF
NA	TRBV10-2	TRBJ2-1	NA	TGCGCCAGCAGCACAGGGGGGGGTTACAATGAGCAGTTCTTC	CASSTGGGYNEQFF
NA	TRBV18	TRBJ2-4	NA	TGTGCCAGCTCACCTTTCCTCGACCGTGAGGACATTCAGTACTTC	CASSPFLDREDIQYF
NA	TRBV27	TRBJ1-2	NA	TGTGCCAGCAGCCGAGGAGGACGGCAGGGCTACACCTTC	CASSRGGRQGYTF
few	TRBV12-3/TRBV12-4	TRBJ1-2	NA	TGTGCCAGCAGACAGCATTATGGCTACACCTTC	CASRQHYGYTF
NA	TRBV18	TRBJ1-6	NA	TGTGCCAGCTCACCTGGGACGCTTAATTCACCCCTCCACTTT	CASSPGTLNSPLHF
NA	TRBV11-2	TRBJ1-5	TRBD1	TGTGCCAGCAGCTCAACGGTTGGGGACAGAGGGAATCAGCCCCAGCATTTT	CASSSTVGDRGNQPQHF
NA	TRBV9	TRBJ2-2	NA	TGTGCCAGCAGCCCGTCTCCCGGGGAGCTGTTTTTT	CASSPSPGELFF
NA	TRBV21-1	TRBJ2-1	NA	TGTGCCAGCAGCAATCGGGATAGGGCTAGCGGGGACAATGAGCAGTTCTTC	CASSNRDRASGDNEQFF
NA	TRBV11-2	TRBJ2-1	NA	TGTGCCAGCAGGGGGAGCGGGTACAATGAGCAGTTCTTC	CASRGSGYNEQFF
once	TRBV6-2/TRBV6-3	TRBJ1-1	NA	TGTGCCAGCAGTTACTCAGCTAGGAGCACTGAAGCTTTCTTT	CASSYSARSTEAFF
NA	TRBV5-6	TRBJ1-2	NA	TGTGCCAGCAGCTTCACAGGGTACACGGGCTACACCTTC	CASSFTGYTGYTF
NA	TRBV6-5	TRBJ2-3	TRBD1	TGTGCCAGCATGACAGGGGGCACAGATACGCAGTATTTT	CASMTGGTDTQYF
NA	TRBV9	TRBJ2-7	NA	TGTGCCAGCAGCGTGGCAGGGCGGTACGAGCAGTACTTC	CASSVAGRYEQYF
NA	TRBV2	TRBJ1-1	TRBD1	TGTGCCAGCAAGATACGGGACAGGATGACTGAAGCTTTCTTT	CASKIRDRMTEAFF
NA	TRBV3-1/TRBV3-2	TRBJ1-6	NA	TGTGCCAGCAGCCAATACCCCCATAATTCACCCCTCCACTTT	CASSQYPHNSPLHF
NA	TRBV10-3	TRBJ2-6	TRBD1	TGTGCCATCAGCGTGGGACAGTACTCTGGGGCCAACGTCCTGACTTTC	CAISVGQYSGANVLTF
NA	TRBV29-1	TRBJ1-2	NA	TGCAGCGTTGAAGCCGGGCAGTATGGCTACACCTTC	CSVEAGQYGYTF
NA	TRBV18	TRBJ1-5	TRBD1	TGTGCCAGCTCATCTACAGGGGACAATCAGCCCCAGCATTTT	CASSSTGDNQPQHF
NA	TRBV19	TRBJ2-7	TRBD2	TGTGCCAGTAGTATAGGGAAGCGGGGGGGCAACGAGCAGTACTTC	CASSIGKRGGNEQYF
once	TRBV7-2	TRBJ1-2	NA	TGTGCCAGCAGCTTCAGGGACGGATTTAACTATGGCTACACCTTC	CASSFRDGFNYGYTF
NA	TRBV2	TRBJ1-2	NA	TGTGCCAGCAGCCCCGGTAGGGTTTTTGGCTACACCTTC	CASSPGRVFGYTF
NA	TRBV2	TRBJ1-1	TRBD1	TGTGCCAGCACCCAGGACAGGGCCTTAGGAGCTTTCTTT	CASTQDRALGAFF
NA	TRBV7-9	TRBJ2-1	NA	TGTGCCAGCAGCTTAGACTTCGGCCATGAGCAGTTCTTC	CASSLDFGHEQFF
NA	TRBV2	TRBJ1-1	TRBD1	TGTGCCAGCCCTGGGACAGCCGAAGCTTTCTTT	CASPGTAEAFF
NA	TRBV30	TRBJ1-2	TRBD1	TGTGCCTGGAGTGTTCAGGCAGGGGGCGGCTACACCTTC	CAWSVQAGGGYTF
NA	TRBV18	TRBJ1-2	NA	TGTGCCAGCTCCGCCGTTGGGGCCGGCGCCTATGGCTACACCTTC	CASSAVGAGAYGYTF
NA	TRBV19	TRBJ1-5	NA	TGTGCCAGTAGTATAGAAGGCATTGGCAATCAGCCCCAGCATTTT	CASSIEGIGNQPQHF
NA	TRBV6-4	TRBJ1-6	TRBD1	TGTGCCAGCAGCGAGAGACAGGGCCGTTCACCCCTCCACTTT	CASSERQGRSPLHF
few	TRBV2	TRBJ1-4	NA	TGTGCCAGCAGTTCTACCCCCGGGAGAGAGGGAAAACTGTTTTTT	CASSSTPGREGKLFF
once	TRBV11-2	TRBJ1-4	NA	TGTGCCAGCAGCTTAGTTTGGGGGGAAAAACTGTTTTTT	CASSLVWGEKLFF
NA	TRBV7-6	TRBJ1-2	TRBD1	TGTGCCAGCAGCTTAGGGGGACAGGGAGATGGCTACACCTTC	CASSLGGQGDGYTF
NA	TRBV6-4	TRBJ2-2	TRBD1	TGTGCCAGCAAGGAACAGGGGGCGAACACCGGGGAGCTGTTTTTT	CASKEQGANTGELFF
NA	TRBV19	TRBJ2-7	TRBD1	TGTGCCAGTAGTATTCAGGGACAGGGGGGGTCCTACGAGCAGTACTTC	CASSIQGQGGSYEQYF
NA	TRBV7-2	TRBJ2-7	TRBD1	TGTGCCAGCAGCCCCCCCGGGACAGGTGCCCCCGAGCAGTACTTC	CASSPPGTGAPEQYF
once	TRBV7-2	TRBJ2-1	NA	TGTGCCAGCAGCTTAAGTGGAAGCCACAATGAGCAGTTCTTC	CASSLSGSHNEQFF
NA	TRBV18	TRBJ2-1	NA	TGTGCCAGCTCACTTCGGGGGATTGAGCAGTTCTTC	CASSLRGIEQFF
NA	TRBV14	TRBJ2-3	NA	TGTGCCAGCAGCCAAAGCGCAGATACGCAGTATTTT	CASSQSADTQYF
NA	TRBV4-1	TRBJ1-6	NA	TGCGCCAGCAGCGGAGCGGATAATTCACCCCTCCACTTT	CASSGADNSPLHF
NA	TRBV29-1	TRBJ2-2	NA	TGCAGCGTTGAGTCGGCGGGCGGGCGTTACACCGGGGAGCTGTTTTTT	CSVESAGGRYTGELFF